The entry below gives a single T cell receptor beta chain sequence along with its context. The CDR3 length is 15 residues. The J segment lost 5 bases and the V segment lost 6 bases, leaving 10 bases of the junction unmatched. Germline CDR1 reads SNHLY; CDR2 reads FYNNEI. The data were taken from a study of T cells after posttransplantation cyclophosphamide. Sequenced by immunoSEQ multiplex PCR; TCRdb stores in-frame clones only, minus some. This table holds about 47,000 clones, about 90% found once. Sample: PBMCs. This clonotype was sampled from a woman aged 50 to 60 in good health and a related stem cell transplant donor. The chain employs TRBV2 and TRBJ1-2; 9 bases are shared with TRBD1. The DNA for the CDR3 is TGTGCCAGCAGACGAGAGACAGGGGGGTTTTATGGCTACACCTTC. It codes for CASRRETGGFYGYTF. Based on the CDR3 plus reference TRBV2 and TRBJ1-2, the full variable domain is EPEVTQTPSHQVTQMGQEVILRCVPISNHLYFYWYRQILGQKVEFLVSFYNNEISEKSEIFDDQFSVERPDGSNFTLKIRSTKLEDSAMYFCASRRETGGFYGYTFGSGTRLTVV.